This TCR beta chain was profiled in a study of post-analysis software for immune sequencing data. Unique molecular identifiers were carried by the TCR beta cDNA libraries. MiXCR was run by TCRdb on the PCR reads, yielding one entry per CDR3 protein. Of approximately 660,000 distinct CDR3 sequences in the sample, 55% to 70% were seen once. Worth noting for this clonotype: What it recognizes is unknown.

The CDR3 extends over 14 amino acids. The ends were cut back, 4 bases at V and 2 bases at J, with 11 bases in the middle. Germline lookup yields CDR1 ENHRY and CDR2 SYGVKD. Regarding the study as a whole: There were about five TRBV segments more frequent in patients than controls, and TRBV5-6, TRBV5-1 and TRBV20-1 were among them.

The chain is built from TRBV10-3 and TRBJ1-1; D might be TRBD1 (5 bases). The sample was blood. The source is a girl under 10 years old with multiple sclerosis. In DNA form, the CDR3 reads TGTGCCATCAGTGGGGGACGGCTAAACACTGAAGCTTTCTTT. Amino acid sequence: CAISGGRLNTEAFF.